These T cell receptor beta chains were read from a single sample in a study of blood T cell repertoires in COVID-19. TCRdb's copy holds only in-frame clones and misses some; the assay was immunoSEQ multiplex PCR. The sample records about 200,000 clones, about 85% being singletons. The sample was peripheral blood. All receptors come from a man aged 55 to 70 with active or convalescent COVID-19. CDR3s include the opening cysteine and the closing phenylalanine or tryptophan. D genes are given only for firm matches. Clone size is given for some rows only: seen once, a few or many times, or a class if the clone is expanded.

V,size,J,D,CDR3,DNA
TRBV6-6,.,TRBJ2-7,.,CASSYQQEQYF,TGTGCCAGCAGTTACCAACAAGAGCAGTACTTC
TRBV5-4,.,TRBJ1-6,.,CASSLDRNSPLHF,TGTGCCAGCAGCTTGGACAGAAATTCACCCCTCCACTTT
TRBV3-1/TRBV3-2,.,TRBJ2-5,TRBD2,CASSRTSGETQYF,TGTGCCAGCAGCCGGACTAGCGGAGAGACCCAGTACTTC
TRBV15,.,TRBJ1-5,.,CATSRDISGGQPQHF,TGTGCCACCAGCAGAGATATTTCCGGCGGCCAGCCCCAGCATTTT
TRBV9,.,TRBJ2-7,TRBD1,CASSPRTGGLLEQYF,TGTGCCAGCAGCCCACGGACAGGGGGGCTCCTAGAGCAGTACTTC
TRBV5-4,once,TRBJ1-2,.,CASSAKREYGYTF,TGTGCCAGCAGCGCGAAGCGGGAGTATGGCTACACCTTC
TRBV18,.,TRBJ2-1,.,CASSPRQNEQFF,TGTGCCAGCTCACCACGACAAAATGAGCAGTTCTTC
TRBV7-9,.,TRBJ2-3,TRBD2,CASSPSGGANTQYF,TGTGCCAGCAGCCCTAGCGGGGGCGCGAATACGCAGTATTTT
TRBV10-3,.,TRBJ2-1,TRBD2,CAIRWGGVDEQFF,TGTGCCATCAGATGGGGAGGGGTGGATGAGCAGTTCTTC
TRBV18,.,TRBJ1-5,TRBD1,CASSLDRVLPQHF,TGTGCCAGCTCACTGGACAGGGTACTGCCCCAGCATTTT
TRBV24-1,once,TRBJ2-7,.,CATSRDNSYEQYF,TGTGCCACCAGCCGGGACAACTCCTACGAGCAGTACTTC
TRBV6-5,.,TRBJ2-7,TRBD1,CASRGDRDYEQYF,TGTGCCAGCAGGGGGGACAGAGACTACGAGCAGTACTTC
TRBV4-1,.,TRBJ1-6,TRBD1,CASSLRDRAPPLHF,TGCGCCAGCAGCCTCCGGGACAGGGCTCCACCCCTCCACTTT
TRBV2,.,TRBJ1-6,TRBD1,CASRGTGVDSPLHF,TGTGCCAGCAGGGGGACAGGGGTTGATTCACCCCTCCACTTT
TRBV7-9,.,TRBJ1-2,.,CASSLVRHPNYGYTF,TGTGCCAGCAGCTTAGTTCGACACCCCAACTATGGCTACACCTTC
TRBV7-9,.,TRBJ2-7,.,CASSLTGTYEQYF,TGTGCCAGCAGCTTAACCGGGACCTACGAGCAGTACTTC
TRBV28,.,TRBJ1-4,TRBD1,CASSRTGSLWKLFF,TGTGCCAGCAGTCGGACAGGGTCGCTCTGGAAACTGTTTTTT
TRBV12-3/TRBV12-4,.,TRBJ1-5,TRBD1,CASSLTGGQPQHF,TGTGCCAGCAGTTTAACAGGGGGTCAGCCCCAGCATTTT
TRBV6-5,.,TRBJ2-5,TRBD1,CASSSRTGVWETQYF,TGTGCCAGCAGTTCCCGGACAGGGGTTTGGGAGACCCAGTACTTC
TRBV5-1,.,TRBJ2-7,.,CASSDRTVTSYEQYF,TGCGCCAGCAGCGACCGGACAGTTACCTCCTACGAGCAGTACTTC
TRBV5-1,.,TRBJ2-1,.,CASARRGSYNEQFF,TGCGCCAGCGCGCGTCGGGGCTCCTACAATGAGCAGTTCTTC
TRBV10-3,.,TRBJ1-1,.,CAISISGGAEAFF,TGTGCCATCAGTATTTCGGGGGGGGCTGAAGCTTTCTTT
TRBV6-5,.,TRBJ2-5,TRBD1,CASSTGGTGETQYF,TGTGCCAGCAGCACAGGGGGTACCGGAGAGACCCAGTACTTC
TRBV5-6,.,TRBJ2-1,.,CASSLVAGNEQFF,TGTGCCAGCAGCTTGGTGGCGGGCAATGAGCAGTTCTTC
TRBV3-1/TRBV3-2,.,TRBJ2-1,.,CASSHLSYNEQFF,TGTGCCAGCAGCCACCTATCTTACAATGAGCAGTTCTTC
TRBV18,.,TRBJ2-7,.,CASSPGRLVYEQYF,TGTGCCAGCTCACCGGGCAGACTAGTCTACGAGCAGTACTTC
TRBV18,.,TRBJ1-4,.,CASSPPDSLATNEKLFF,TGTGCCAGCTCACCGCCGGACTCCCTTGCAACTAATGAAAAACTGTTTTTT
TRBV5-5,.,TRBJ1-2,TRBD1,CASSRGQGYGYTF,TGTGCCAGCAGCCGGGGACAGGGTTATGGCTACACCTTC
TRBV5-6,.,TRBJ2-2,TRBD1,CASSLGQGSKKNTGELFF,TGTGCCAGCAGCTTGGGACAGGGTTCCAAAAAGAACACCGGGGAGCTGTTTTTT
TRBV7-3,.,TRBJ1-1,.,CASSQQGSDTEAFF,TGTGCCAGCAGCCAGCAGGGGTCCGACACTGAAGCTTTCTTT
TRBV18,.,TRBJ2-1,.,CASSPVVYNEQFF,TGTGCCAGCTCACCCGTCGTATACAATGAGCAGTTCTTC
TRBV11-2,.,TRBJ2-4,.,CASAQVADIQYF,TGTGCCAGCGCACAGGTGGCGGACATTCAGTACTTC
TRBV14,.,TRBJ1-1,.,CASSQSRVTTEAFF,TGTGCCAGCAGTCAATCCAGGGTAACCACTGAAGCTTTCTTT
TRBV6-5,.,TRBJ2-7,TRBD1,CASSYGTGGIPREQYF,TGTGCCAGCAGTTACGGGACAGGGGGCATCCCCCGAGAGCAGTACTTC
TRBV7-8,.,TRBJ1-4,TRBD1,CASSLAGPRGRANEKLFF,TGTGCCAGCAGCTTAGCCGGCCCCAGGGGGCGGGCTAATGAAAAACTGTTTTTT
TRBV20-1,.,TRBJ2-4,.,CSATYRDIQYF,TGCAGTGCTACCTACAGGGACATTCAGTACTTC
TRBV7-8,.,TRBJ1-6,.,CASSLEGIGRPNSPLHF,TGTGCCAGCAGCTTAGAGGGCATAGGGAGACCTAATTCACCCCTCCACTTT
TRBV2,.,TRBJ2-7,.,CASSVLGTGNSYEQYF,TGTGCCAGCAGTGTCCTAGGTACGGGAAATTCCTACGAGCAGTACTTC
TRBV12-5,.,TRBJ1-2,.,CASGTLTLYHYGYTF,TGTGCTAGTGGTACCCTAACCCTGTATCACTATGGCTACACCTTC
TRBV7-9,.,TRBJ2-2,.,CASSPGQGGPGELFF,TGTGCCAGCAGCCCCGGACAGGGAGGGCCCGGGGAGCTGTTTTTT